One and the same sample provided the 32 T cell receptor beta chains below, sequenced in a study of cytotoxic CD8 clonotypes in ibrutinib-treated CLL. Here immunoSEQ multiplex PCR was the method, and the copy in TCRdb shows in-frame clones only, minus some. Among over 70,000 clones, around 83% were seen once, and the ten largest hold around 5%. Specimen: PBMCs, collected before ibrutinib treatment. These receptor sequences come from a human donor with chronic lymphocytic leukemia.

The chain has TRBV6-6 and TRBJ1-4; 8 positions match TRBD1. The CDR3 is 14 residues long. Trimming at V came to 6 bases and at J to 7 bases, leaving 7 bases not matched to a gene. Germline V gene sequence: CDR1 MNHNY, CDR2 SVGAGI (reference sequence). CDR3 nucleotide sequence: TGTGCCAGCAGAAGCGGACAGGGCGGTGAAAAACTGTTTTTT. This translates into CASRSGQGGEKLFF.

Only one count was recorded for this clone. The J gene is TRBJ1-5, the V gene TRBV2, with 7 bases identical to TRBD1. Unmatched junction bases numbered 5, after V lost 6 bases and J lost 3 bases. Germline values: CDR1 SNHLY, CDR2 FYNNEI. CDR3 length equals 14 residues. The DNA for the CDR3 is TGTGCCAGCAGGGACGGGACAGACAATCAGCCCCAGCATTTT. Translated, it gives CASRDGTDNQPQHF.

The CDR3 DNA is TGTGCCAGCAGCGGGAAACAGGGGACCAACTATGGCTACACCTTC. It specifies CASSGKQGTNYGYTF. V is TRBV5-6 and J is TRBJ1-2, with TRBD1 matching 7 bases. The CDR3 totals 15 residues. J gave up 2 bases and V 4 bases, and 8 bases lay outside the gene matches. The germline gives CDR1 SGHDT, CDR2 YYEEEE.

The genes are TRBV11-2 and TRBJ2-2, with D unclear. This CDR3 is built from 12 residues. The V and J ends lost 5 bases and 2 bases respectively, with 3 bases between them. In germline, CDR1 is SGHAT, CDR2 FQNNGV. The CDR3 region has the DNA TGTGCCAGCAGCCAAAACACCGGGGAGCTGTTTTTT. This codes for CASSQNTGELFF.

The CDR3 DNA is TGTGCCAGCAGCCTCCTTTCCCCTCCGGATACGCAGTATTTT. Translated, it gives CASSLLSPPDTQYF. The chain couples TRBV7-3 to TRBJ2-3; no clear D. The ends were cut back, 5 bases at V and 6 bases at J, with 15 bases in the middle. This CDR3 is built from 14 residues. Germline V CDR1 and CDR2: SGHTA, FQGTGA.

The chain has TRBV28 and TRBJ2-7; D perhaps matches TRBD1 (8 bases). The CDR3 covers 15 residues. Trimming pared 2 bases from V and 9 bases from J, leaving 20 bases between. Looked up from germline, CDR1 is MDHEN and CDR2 is SYDVKM. In DNA, the CDR3 is TGTGCCAGCAGTTTAAGTACAGGGGGGGATTTTGGGCAGTACTTC. Translating gives CASSLSTGGDFGQYF. The full variable domain, its missing parts supplied by reference TRBV28 and TRBJ2-7, is DVKVTQSSRYLVKRTGEKVFLECVQDMDHENMFWYRQDPGLGLRLIYFSYDVKMKEKGDIPEGYSVSREKKERFSLILESASTNQTSMYLCASSLSTGGDFGQYFGPGTRLTVT.

The chain is built from TRBV7-9 and TRBJ2-1; the D is unclear. This CDR3 is 11 amino acids long. Per the germline V gene, CDR1 is SEHNR and CDR2 is FQNEAQ (reference sequence). V gave up 8 bases and J gave up 6 bases, with 8 bases separating them. This CDR3 reads CASELGNEQFF. DNA for the CDR3: TGTGCCAGCGAACTCGGCAATGAGCAGTTCTTC. Full variable domain (rest looked up from reference TRBV7-9 and TRBJ2-1): DTGVSQNPRHKITKRGQNVTFRCDPISEHNRLYWYRQTLGQGPEFLTYFQNEAQLEKSRLLSDRFSAERPKGSFSTLEIQRTEQGDSAMYLCASELGNEQFFGPGTRLTVL.

V and J are TRBV6-1 and TRBJ2-5; possible D gene TRBD1, 5 bases. CDR1 and CDR2 from the germline V gene are MNHNS and SASEGT. The V and J ends lost 5 bases and 4 bases respectively, with 17 bases between them. CDR3 length: 15 residues. This CDR3 reads CASSISGLSGETQYF. The CDR3 DNA reads as TGTGCCAGCAGTATATCAGGGTTGAGTGGAGAGACCCAGTACTTC.

CDR3 loop: CASSLWGFLYEQYF. The DNA for the CDR3 is TGTGCCAGCAGCTTATGGGGGTTCCTCTACGAGCAGTACTTC. The chain is built from TRBV7-2 and TRBJ2-7; the D call may be TRBD1 or TRBD2 (5 bases each). V was clipped by 2 bases and J by 3 bases, with 11 bases between them. The germline CDR1 and CDR2 sequences are SGHTA and FQGNSA. The CDR3 length is 14 residues.

This chain connects TRBV27 to TRBJ2-7; 9 bases line up with TRBD1. The CDR3 is made up of 15 amino acids. Losses at the gene ends were 5 bases for V and 0 bases for J; bases not matched to a gene: 5. Germline CDR1 and CDR2: MNHEY and SMNVEV (reference sequence). The CDR3 coding sequence is TGTGCCAGCAGTCCTGACAGGGGGTTCTCCTACGAGCAGTACTTC. Translated: CASSPDRGFSYEQYF.

This clone has only a few counts. This chain joins TRBV30 and TRBJ1-3; 8 bases fit TRBD1. The CDR3 length is 14 residues. Per the germline V gene, CDR1 is GTSNPN and CDR2 is SVGIG (reference sequence). V trimming: 2 bases; J trimming: 4 bases; junction bases outside the gene matches: 4. CDR3 residues: CAWSTGGGGNTIYF. The CDR3 DNA reads TGTGCCTGGAGTACAGGGGGTGGGGGAAACACCATATATTTT. Using reference TRBV30 and TRBJ1-3 for the parts outside the CDR3, the full variable domain is SQTIHQWPATLVQPVGSPLSLECTVEGTSNPNLYWYRQAAGRGLQLLFYSVGIGQISSEVPQNLSASRPQDRQFILSSKKLLLSDSGFYLCAWSTGGGGNTIYFGEGSWLTVV.

The chain couples TRBV5-1 to TRBJ1-4; D ambiguous. In germline, CDR1 is SGHRS, CDR2 YFSETQ. V was clipped by 5 bases and J by 2 bases, with 7 bases between them. The CDR3 totals 13 residues. The CDR3 here is CASRTDTNEKLFF. The CDR3 nucleotides are TGCGCCAGCAGAACAGATACTAATGAAAAACTGTTTTTT.

This clone was detected only once. This chain links TRBV5-5 with TRBJ1-5; no clear D gene. Trimming shortened V by 0 bases and J by 6 bases, and 4 bases separated the two germline ends. Germline loops: CDR1 SGHKS, CDR2 YYEKEE (reference sequence). The CDR3 runs to 12 residues. CDR3: CASSLEGQPQHF. DNA for the CDR3: TGTGCCAGCAGCTTGGAGGGTCAGCCCCAGCATTTT.

The chain combines TRBV19 with TRBJ1-3; D gene uncertain. This CDR3 contains 17 residues. Germline CDR1 is LNHDA and CDR2 is SQIVND (reference sequence). The germline V and J ends were trimmed by 4 bases and 0 bases, with 16 bases remaining between them. The CDR3 region has the DNA TGTGCCAGTAGTACTCTTCTTCGAGACCCCTCTGGAAACACCATATATTTT. It encodes CASSTLLRDPSGNTIYF.

This rearrangement joins TRBV9 to TRBJ2-7; D unresolved. This CDR3 comprises 15 residues. Germline lookup yields CDR1 SGDLS and CDR2 YYNGEE. Trimming pared 3 bases from V and 4 bases from J, leaving 17 bases between. The CDR3 is CASSGLATPSYEQYF. CDR3 nucleotides: TGTGCCAGCAGCGGACTCGCTACTCCTAGTTACGAGCAGTACTTC.

V usage is TRBV4-2 and J usage is TRBJ1-2, with D unclear. Germline V CDR1 and CDR2: LGHNA, YNFKEQ. This CDR3 has 15 amino acids. V was trimmed by 1 base and J by 4 bases, leaving 13 bases between them. The DNA for the CDR3 is TGTGCCAGCAGCCAAGGCTTCTGGGAACCCTATGGCTACACCTTC. It specifies CASSQGFWEPYGYTF.

J is TRBJ1-1 and V is TRBV5-1, with D hard to call. CDR3 length: 15 residues. Germline assignment: CDR1 SGHRS and CDR2 YFSETQ. The germline V and J ends were trimmed by 1 base and 3 bases, with 13 bases remaining between them. The DNA for the CDR3 is TGCGCCAGCAGCTTGTGGACTTATGGGGACACTGAAGCTTTCTTT. Translation: CASSLWTYGDTEAFF.

This clone was counted a few times. V gene TRBV4-1 combines with J gene TRBJ2-7; TRBD1 agrees at 9 bases. The CDR3 loop spans 15 amino acids. The junction had 8 bases not matched to a gene; V was cut back by 4 bases and J by 4 bases. CDR1 and CDR2 (germline): MGHRA, YSYEKL. The DNA of the CDR3 is TGCGCCAGCAGCCGCGGGACAGGGCTCCTATACGAGCAGTACTTC. This gives the protein CASSRGTGLLYEQYF.

CDR3 DNA: TGTGCCAGCAGCTTATCAATACGACTGGGGAGCTCCTACGAGCAGTACTTC. It is translated as CASSLSIRLGSSYEQYF. This chain links TRBV7-9 with TRBJ2-7, with D possibly being TRBD2 (5 bases). With 2 bases removed from V and 0 bases from J, the gap between germline ends came to 17 bases. Germline loops: CDR1 SEHNR, CDR2 FQNEAQ (reference sequence). This CDR3 has 17 amino acids.

In this sample, this clone turned up once. The chain is built from TRBV28 and TRBJ2-4, with a tentative D call TRBD2 (7 bases). CDR1 and CDR2 (germline): MDHEN, SYDVKM. Trimming stripped 5 bases from V and 7 bases from J, with 30 bases between. The CDR3 has 19 residues. This CDR3 is CASSGPEQGKYLGGNIQYF. DNA of the CDR3: TGTGCCAGCAGTGGGCCTGAACAGGGAAAATATCTGGGGGGGAACATTCAGTACTTC.

This clone was picked up one time. The gene calls are TRBV6-6 and TRBJ2-7; D possibly matches TRBD1 or TRBD2 (5 bases each). V dropped 5 bases and J dropped 9 bases, with 20 bases sitting between them. This CDR3 has 14 amino acids. CDR1 and CDR2 from the germline V gene are MNHNY and SVGAGI (reference sequence). In DNA form, the CDR3 reads TGTGCCAGCAGTGGGACCAATGATGTAGGCGGGCAGTACTTC. Protein sequence: CASSGTNDVGGQYF.

V usage is TRBV5-8 and J usage is TRBJ2-3; 13 bases line up with TRBD2. This CDR3 spans 16 amino acids. V shed 3 bases and J 4 bases; nucleotides not matched to a gene: 5. CDR1 is SGHTS and CDR2 is YDEGEE in the germline V gene. The CDR3 region has the DNA TGTGCCAGCAGCTCTTGGACTAGCGGGAGCCCAGATACGCAGTATTTT. This encodes CASSSWTSGSPDTQYF.

The chain links TRBV5-1 to TRBJ1-1; unclear D gene. From germline, CDR1 is SGHRS and CDR2 YFSETQ. This CDR3 has 13 residues. The ends were cut back, 0 bases at V and 9 bases at J, with 12 bases in the middle. CDR3 in amino acids: CASSLGAERQAFF. As DNA, the CDR3 is TGCGCCAGCAGCTTGGGGGCAGAGAGACAAGCTTTCTTT.

The chain carries TRBV15 and TRBJ2-2, with 10 positions matching TRBD1. V lost 3 bases to trimming and J lost 6 bases; unmatched junction nucleotides: 4. CDR1 and CDR2 (germline): LNHNV, YYDKDF (reference sequence). The CDR3 is 15 amino acids. This CDR3 reads CATSRDRGSPGELFF. For the CDR3, the DNA is TGTGCCACCAGCAGGGACAGGGGGAGTCCCGGGGAGCTGTTTTTT.

The chain joins TRBV5-1 to TRBJ1-2; maybe TRBD1 (5 bases). Germline V gene lookup returns CDR1 SGHRS and CDR2 YFSETQ. The CDR3 runs 17 residues. V dropped 0 bases and J dropped 8 bases, with 23 bases sitting between them. The CDR3 loop is CASSLARGAEDLSGYTF. CDR3 nucleotide sequence: TGCGCCAGCAGCTTGGCCCGCGGGGCCGAGGACCTATCCGGCTACACCTTC.

This clone was observed once. The J gene is TRBJ1-1, the V gene TRBV11-2; 8 bases fit TRBD1. CDR1 and CDR2 (germline): SGHAT, FQNNGV. The CDR3 is made up of 14 amino acids. Losses at the gene ends were 6 bases for V and 4 bases for J; bases not matched to a gene: 7. The CDR3 here is CASRPAGGRTEAFF. Written as DNA, the CDR3 is TGTGCCAGCAGGCCCGCAGGGGGCCGCACTGAAGCTTTCTTT.

V is TRBV7-2 and J is TRBJ1-1; D ambiguous. Trimming took off 3 bases at V and 4 bases at J, with 9 bases between the two ends. This CDR3 is built from 13 residues. CDR1 is SGHTA, CDR2 FQGNSA, per germline. CDR3 loop: CASSLEIRTEAFF. The CDR3 nucleotides read TGTGCCAGCAGCTTGGAAATTCGCACTGAAGCTTTCTTT.

The gene calls are TRBV27 and TRBJ1-2; no firm D call. In germline, CDR1 is MNHEY, CDR2 SMNVEV (reference sequence). V lost 3 bases and J lost 1, with 12 bases in between. This CDR3 has 15 residues. The CDR3 bases are TGTGCCAGCAGTTTCTTCAGAGGCAGTAACTATGGCTACACCTTC. Its translation: CASSFFRGSNYGYTF.

The V gene is TRBV5-1, the J gene TRBJ2-7; 13 bases agree with TRBD2. This CDR3 has 15 amino acids. Germline lookup yields CDR1 SGHRS and CDR2 YFSETQ. V was pared by 4 bases and J by 4 bases, with 5 bases of the junction left unmatched. CDR3 coding DNA: TGCGCCAGCAGCCCAGGACTAGCGGGAGAGTACGAGCAGTACTTC. This encodes CASSPGLAGEYEQYF.

V is TRBV7-2 and J is TRBJ2-3, with 7 bases matching TRBD2. The CDR3 sequence is 15 residues long. CDR1 SGHTA and CDR2 FQGNSA come from the germline V gene. With V trimmed by 2 bases and J by 4 bases, 6 bases remained unmatched. In nucleotides, the CDR3 is TGTGCCAGCAGCTTACCGGCGGGAGCCCCAGATACGCAGTATTTT. This encodes CASSLPAGAPDTQYF.

The V gene is TRBV2, the J gene TRBJ1-3; D is undetermined. Looked up from germline, CDR1 is SNHLY and CDR2 is FYNNEI. The V end was cut by 4 bases, the J end by 1 base, with 8 bases between. This CDR3 is built from 14 residues. The CDR3 DNA is TGTGCCAGCAGTGCCCAATTTTCTGGAAACACCATATATTTT. Amino acids: CASSAQFSGNTIYF.

This chain uses TRBV27 with TRBJ1-1; weak D call: TRBD1 (6 bases). The CDR3 totals 16 residues. CDR1 MNHEY and CDR2 SMNVEV come from the germline V gene (reference sequence). The ends were cut back, 5 bases at V and 1 base at J, with 17 bases in the middle. CDR3 loop: CASSPVPGVANTEAFF. The DNA of the CDR3 is TGTGCCAGCAGTCCAGTTCCAGGGGTCGCGAACACTGAAGCTTTCTTT.